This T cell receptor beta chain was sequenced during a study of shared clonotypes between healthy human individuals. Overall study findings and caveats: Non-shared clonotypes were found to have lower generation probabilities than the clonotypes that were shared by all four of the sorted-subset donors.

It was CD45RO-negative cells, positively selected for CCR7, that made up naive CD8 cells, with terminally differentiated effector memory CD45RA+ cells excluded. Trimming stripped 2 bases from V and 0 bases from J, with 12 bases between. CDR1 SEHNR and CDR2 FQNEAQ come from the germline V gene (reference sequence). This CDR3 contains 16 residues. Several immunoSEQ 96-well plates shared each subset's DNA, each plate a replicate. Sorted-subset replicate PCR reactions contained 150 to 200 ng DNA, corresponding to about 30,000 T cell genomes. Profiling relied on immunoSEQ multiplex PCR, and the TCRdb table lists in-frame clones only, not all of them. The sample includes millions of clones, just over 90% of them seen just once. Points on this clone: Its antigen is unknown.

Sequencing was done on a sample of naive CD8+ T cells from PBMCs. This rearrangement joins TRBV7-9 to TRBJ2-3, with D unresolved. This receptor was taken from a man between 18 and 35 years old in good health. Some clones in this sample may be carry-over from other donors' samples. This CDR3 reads CASSLIIGRSTDTQYF. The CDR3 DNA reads TGTGCCAGCAGCTTAATAATAGGCAGAAGCACAGATACGCAGTATTTT.